This entry concerns a single TCR beta chain. As yet, its antigen is unknown. PCR involved 60 Vbeta and 13 Jbeta primers. Assay: immunoSEQ multiplex PCR; the TCRdb copy retains only in-frame clones and omits some. This table holds some 200,000 clones, approximately 78% found once. The CDR3 runs 13 residues. Trimming stripped 4 bases from V and 3 bases from J, with 9 bases between. CDR1 and CDR2 from the germline V gene are WNHNN and SYGVQD (reference sequence). This entry belongs to a study of cytomegalovirus exposure and HLA in healthy donors. Study-level results: In a later analysis, TCR beta V- and J-gene trimming was associated with a missense DCLRE1C variant. Most of the TCR beta V segments (in an earlier analysis) were productive either about 87% or about 30% of the time.

The clonotype was recovered from a woman in her 50s in good health and CMV-seropositive. The chain recombines TRBV10-1 with TRBJ1-1, with D uncertain. The sample taken for sequencing was PBMCs. The CDR3, as DNA: TGCGCCAGCAGTGGTGTATTAGACACTGAAGCTTTCTTT. Translating it yields CASSGVLDTEAFF.